This T cell receptor (beta chain) was recorded in a study of response to subunit inactivated influenza vaccine. TCRdb reprocessed the RT-PCR reads with MiXCR, giving one entry per CDR3 protein. Among 600,000 to 850,000 distinct CDR3 sequences listed, 14% were seen once. Germline CDR1 reads KGHSH; CDR2 reads LQKENI. V was pared by 3 bases and J by 2 bases, with 9 bases between. The CDR3 is 14 amino acids. The V call is TRBV18, the J call TRBJ2-3; D is ambiguous. The source material was PBMCs from blood, sampled around 15 days before vaccination. This clonotype originated in a man aged 45-65 years who received an inactivated influenza vaccine. The CDR3 DNA reads as TGTGCCAGCTCACCCTCAAGCCCCACAGATACGCAGTATTTT. Its protein is CASSPSSPTDTQYF.